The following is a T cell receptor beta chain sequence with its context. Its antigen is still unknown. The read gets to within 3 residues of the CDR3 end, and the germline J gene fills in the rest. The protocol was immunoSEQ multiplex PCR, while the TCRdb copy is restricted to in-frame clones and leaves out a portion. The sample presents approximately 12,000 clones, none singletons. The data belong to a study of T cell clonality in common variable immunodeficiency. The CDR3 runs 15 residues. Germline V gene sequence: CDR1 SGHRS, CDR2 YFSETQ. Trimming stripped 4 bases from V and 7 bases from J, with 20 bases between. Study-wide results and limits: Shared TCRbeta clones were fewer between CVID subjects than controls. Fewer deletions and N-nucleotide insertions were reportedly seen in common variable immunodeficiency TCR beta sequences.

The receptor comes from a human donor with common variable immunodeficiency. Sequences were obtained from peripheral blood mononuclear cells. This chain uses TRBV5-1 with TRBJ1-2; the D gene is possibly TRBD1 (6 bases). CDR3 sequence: CASSDTRTGLVGYTF. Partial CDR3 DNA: TGCGCCAGCAGCGACACAAGAACAGGGCTGGTTGGC.